This TCR beta chain emerged from a study of OX40 agonist ivuxolimab in advanced cancers. Study details: Two patients with cutaneous melanoma and one with hepatocellular carcinoma, three in total, showed partial responses.

Study conclusions and caveats: At 0.1 to 3.0 mg/kg, clonal expansion of CD4+ and CD8+ blood T cells had occurred by week 6.

Baseline, cycle 4 day 1, and cycle 7 day 1 were the blood sampling points. Sequencing was performed with immunoSEQ multiplex PCR; in TCRdb, only in-frame clones are kept and a portion is missing. The sample has approximately 74,000 clones, around 90% seen once; the top ten hold under 7.5%. A note on this clone: Its antigen is as yet unknown.

Per the germline V gene, CDR1 is MNHEY and CDR2 is SMNVEV (reference sequence). The CDR3 totals 15 residues. With 4 bases removed from V and 3 bases from J, the gap between germline ends came to 15 bases. This receptor was obtained from an adult with an advanced solid tumor such as melanoma, head and neck, liver or kidney cancer. This chain uses TRBV27 with TRBJ1-1, with a possible D match to TRBD1 (5 bases). The sample was CD4+ or CD8+ T cells sorted from blood, taken in a trial of the OX40 agonist ivuxolimab. This CDR3 is CASSSLPLGDTEAFF. DNA for the CDR3: TGTGCCAGCAGTTCACTCCCCCTGGGGGACACTGAAGCTTTCTTT.